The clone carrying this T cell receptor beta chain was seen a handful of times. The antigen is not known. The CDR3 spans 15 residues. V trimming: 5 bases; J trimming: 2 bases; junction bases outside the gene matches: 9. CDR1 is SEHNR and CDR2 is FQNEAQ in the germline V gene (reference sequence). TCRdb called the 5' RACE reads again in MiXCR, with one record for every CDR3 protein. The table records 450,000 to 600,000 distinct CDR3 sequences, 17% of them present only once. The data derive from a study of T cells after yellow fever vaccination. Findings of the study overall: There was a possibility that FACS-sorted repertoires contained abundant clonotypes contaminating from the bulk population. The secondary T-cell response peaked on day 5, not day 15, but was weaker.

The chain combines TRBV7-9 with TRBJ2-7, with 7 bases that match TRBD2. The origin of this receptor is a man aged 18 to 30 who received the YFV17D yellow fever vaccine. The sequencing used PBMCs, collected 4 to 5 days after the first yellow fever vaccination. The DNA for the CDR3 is TGTGCCAGCAGCGCCCGGGCGAGCGGGGCCTACGAGCAGTACTTC. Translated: CASSARASGAYEQYF.